This passage covers 6 T cell receptor beta chains from one sample sequenced in a study of shared clonotypes between healthy human individuals. The protocol was immunoSEQ multiplex PCR, while the TCRdb copy is restricted to in-frame clones and leaves out a portion. The sample has 730,000 or so clones, about two thirds seen once. The sequenced material came from memory CD4+ T cells sorted from blood. Subset described: CD45RA-negative fraction. The receptors stem from a young woman in good health.

The rearrangement links TRBV13 to TRBJ2-3, with D possibly matching TRBD2 (6 bases). The V end lost 1 base, the J end lost 3 bases, and 8 bases lay between the germline ends. The V gene's germline CDR1 is PRHDT and CDR2 FYEKMQ (reference sequence). There are 14 residues in the CDR3. The CDR3 nucleotides read TGTGCCAGCAGCTTAGTCCGGGAGACAGATACGCAGTATTTT. Translating it yields CASSLVRETDTQYF.

The genes are TRBV19 and TRBJ2-3; the match to TRBD1 covers 7 bases. V lost 5 bases and J lost 2; bases outside the gene matches: 4. Germline V gene sequence: CDR1 LNHDA, CDR2 SQIVND (reference sequence). This CDR3 comprises 14 residues. In DNA, the CDR3 is TGTGCCAGTAGTTCGGGACAGACCACAGATACGCAGTATTTT. Its translation is CASSSGQTTDTQYF.

V is TRBV5-7 and J is TRBJ2-5; D ambiguous. TRBV5-7 is recorded as an ORF, its role being uncertain. The CDR3 covers 12 residues. Trimming cost V 4 bases and J 6 bases, with 10 bases left between them. The CDR3 DNA is TGTGCCAGCAGCCCCAAATACAAGACCCAGTACTTC. This translates into CASSPKYKTQYF.

The chain employs TRBV7-2 and TRBJ1-5, with D uncertain. This CDR3 is 15 amino acids long. Germline CDR1 SGHTA, CDR2 FQGNSA. V lost 5 bases and J lost 1, with 12 bases in between. The CDR3 sequence is CASSPKGSSNQPQHF. The CDR3 DNA is TGTGCCAGCAGCCCTAAGGGCAGCAGCAATCAGCCCCAGCATTTT.

This chain joins TRBV7-8 and TRBJ2-7, with D unresolved. CDR3 length equals 13 residues. Germline V CDR1 and CDR2: SGHVS, FQNEAQ. V was pared by 4 bases and J by 5 bases, with 12 bases between. The CDR3 region has the DNA TGTGCCAGCAGCTACACACCGGTCGACGAGCAGTACTTC. Amino acid sequence: CASSYTPVDEQYF.

V is TRBV5-4 and J is TRBJ2-7; D gene ambiguous. V was shortened by 7 bases and J by 0 bases, with 11 bases between the two germline ends. Germline assignment: CDR1 SGHNT and CDR2 YYREEE (reference sequence). CDR3 length equals 13 residues. CDR3 residues: CASQDGYSYEQYF. The CDR3 region has the DNA TGTGCCAGCCAGGACGGTTACTCCTACGAGCAGTACTTC. The full variable domain, rest sourced from reference TRBV5-4 and TRBJ2-7, is ETGVTQSPTHLIKTRGQQVTLRCSSQSGHNTVSWYQQALGQGPQFIFQYYREEENGRGNFPPRFSGLQFPNYSSELNVNALELDDSALYLCASQDGYSYEQYFGPGTRLTVT.